This TCR beta chain was identified during a study of glioma-infiltrating T cells after dendritic cell vaccination. The sample's time point: after dendritic cell vaccination, including at tumor progression/relapse. Germline CDR1 reads SGHTA; CDR2 reads FQGNSA. This CDR3 is built from 12 residues. The V and J ends lost 4 bases and 6 bases respectively, with 10 bases between them. TCRB CDR3 was amplified from 2 ug genomic DNA or less. Assay used: immunoSEQ multiplex PCR; TCRdb lists only in-frame clones, some missing. The data show tens of thousands of clones, 83% seen once. The V and J genes are TRBV7-2 and TRBJ2-7; a weak D match, TRBD1 (6 bases). Here the sequenced sample was blood, taken after dendritic cell vaccination. This sequence originates from a human donor with glioblastoma. The CDR3 reads CASSSQGSEQYF. DNA for the CDR3: TGTGCCAGCAGCTCACAGGGTTCCGAGCAGTACTTC.